This T cell receptor (beta chain) was identified in a study of T cell responses to AZD1222 COVID-19 vaccine. Findings and limits, study-wide: Among those given AZD1222, only six were seropositive at baseline. Regions 160-218 and 743-854 dominated among vaccine-associated CD4 TCRs spanning spike.

Clones were sequenced by immunoSEQ multiplex PCR, and TCRdb holds only the in-frame ones, with some missing. The data contain 50,000 to 65,000 clones, approximately 90% of them singletons. Comment on this clone: Its target is unknown.

The ends lost 2 bases at V and 6 bases at J; junction bases unmatched: 6. This CDR3 contains 14 residues. The germline V gene encodes CDR1 SGHDT and CDR2 YYEEEE. This material consisted of peripheral blood, taken 28 days after the second AZD1222 dose. This receptor was taken from an adult who received the AZD1222 COVID-19 vaccine. The gene calls are TRBV5-6 and TRBJ2-7, with 9 positions matching TRBD1. Written as DNA, the CDR3 is TGTGCCAGCAGCTTTGACAGGGGGATCGGCGAGCAGTACTTC. Translated: CASSFDRGIGEQYF.